Listed here are 11 T cell receptor beta chains from one sample, sequenced in a study of beta chain features in type 1 diabetes. As every portion of the isolated RNA was reverse transcribed, the sequencing read expressed TCRB transcripts. Assay: immunoSEQ multiplex PCR; the TCRdb copy retains only in-frame clones and omits some. The sample consists of fewer than 400,000 clones, approximately 8.2% of them appearing once. The sample was central memory CD4+ T cells from blood. The receptors were sampled from a woman aged 18-29 years in good health.

This clone was observed a few times. This rearrangement joins TRBV7-2 to TRBJ1-4, with D uncertain. This CDR3 is 13 amino acids long. V lost 5 bases and J 3 bases, leaving 7 bases between the germline ends. Germline V gene sequence: CDR1 SGHTA, CDR2 FQGNSA. In nucleotides, the CDR3 is TGTGCCAGCAGCGCCAACCCTAATGAAAAACTGTTTTTT. Translation: CASSANPNEKLFF.

This clone was observed a handful of times. V and J are TRBV7-3 and TRBJ1-2; D is perhaps TRBD1 (5 bases). V lost 5 bases and J 6 bases, leaving 19 bases between the germline ends. Germline V gene sequence: CDR1 SGHTA, CDR2 FQGTGA. CDR3 length equals 15 residues. This chain's CDR3 is CASSPQGVEIDGYTF. The CDR3 DNA reads TGTGCCAGCAGCCCCCAAGGGGTGGAGATAGATGGCTACACCTTC.

This clone was counted only a few times. V gene TRBV7-8 combines with J gene TRBJ1-5; TRBD1 is a possible D gene (6 bases). Trimming took off 5 bases at V and 3 bases at J, with 17 bases between the two ends. CDR1 and CDR2 (germline): SGHVS, FQNEAQ. This CDR3 is built from 16 residues. The CDR3 sequence is CASSLQPDRTNQPQHF. The CDR3 region has the DNA TGTGCCAGCAGCCTCCAACCCGACAGGACCAATCAGCCCCAGCATTTT.

This clone was picked up a small number of times. CDR3 coding DNA: TGTGCCAGCAGACCTAGCGGGAGGGCCATAGCCGGGGAGCTGTTTTTT. Translation gives CASRPSGRAIAGELFF. The chain employs TRBV7-2 and TRBJ2-2; 12 bases are shared with TRBD2. The junction had 8 bases not matched to a gene; V was cut back by 6 bases and J by 6 bases. From germline, CDR1 is SGHTA and CDR2 FQGNSA. The CDR3 consists of 16 residues. The entire variable domain, with the rest obtained from reference TRBV7-2 and TRBJ2-2, is as follows: GAGVSQSPSNKVTEKGKDVELRCDPISGHTALYWYRQSLGQGLEFLIYFQGNSAPDKSGLPSDRFSAERTGGSVSTLTIQRTQQEDSAVYLCASRPSGRAIAGELFFGEGSRLTVL.

Regarding this clone: Being one base from a much bigger clone, this may be a read error. This chain uses TRBV4-1 with TRBJ1-2; no reliable D call. This CDR3 comprises 14 residues. Per the germline V gene, CDR1 is MGHRA and CDR2 is YSYEKL. The CDR3 loop reads CASGQGGSQLGYTF. The CDR3 DNA reads as TGCGCCAGCGGCCAAGGAGGGTCGCAGTTGGGCTACACCTTC.

The rearrangement joins TRBV7-8 to TRBJ1-5; 10 nucleotides agree with TRBD1. The V gene's germline CDR1 is SGHVS and CDR2 FQNEAQ. This CDR3 is 17 amino acids long. Trimming removed 1 base from V and 8 bases from J; junction bases left unmatched: 11. CDR3 DNA sequence: TGTGCCAGCAGCTTAGGGGGGACCTGGGGACAGGGGAAGCCCCAGCATTTT. Its translation: CASSLGGTWGQGKPQHF.

This clone was observed a few times. The genes are TRBV28 and TRBJ2-1, with TRBD2 matching 9 bases. The V and J ends lost 5 bases and 9 bases, in that order; junction bases with no gene match: 11. In germline, CDR1 is MDHEN, CDR2 SYDVKM. CDR3 length equals 15 residues. The CDR3 sequence: CASSPNSGSNVEQFF. In DNA form, the CDR3 reads TGTGCCAGCAGTCCCAATAGCGGGAGTAACGTTGAGCAGTTCTTC.

This chain joins TRBV4-3 and TRBJ2-7, with 11 positions matching TRBD2. The CDR3 is 15 residues long. Germline V gene lookup returns CDR1 LGHNA and CDR2 YSLEER. Trimming took 4 bases from V and 2 from J; bases not matched to a gene: 4. The CDR3 region is CASSPGTSGTYEQYF. The CDR3 nucleotides are TGCGCCAGCAGCCCAGGGACTAGCGGTACCTACGAGCAGTACTTC.

In this sample, this clone turned up a few times. The chain uses TRBV7-9 and TRBJ2-1, with 8 bases identical to TRBD1. Per germline, CDR1 SEHNR and CDR2 FQNEAQ (reference sequence). The CDR3 contains 16 residues. With V trimmed by 4 bases and J by 8 bases, 13 bases remained unmatched. CDR3 nucleotide sequence: TGTGCCAGCAGCTCCAGCCGGGACAGGTTTTACGATGAGCAGTTCTTC. Protein product: CASSSSRDRFYDEQFF.

This clone was detected only a few times. The rearrangement links TRBV19 to TRBJ2-1; 8 bases are shared with TRBD2. Germline V CDR1 and CDR2: LNHDA, SQIVND (reference sequence). CDR3 length: 15 amino acids. The J segment lost 7 bases and the V segment lost 3 bases, leaving 8 bases of the junction unmatched. The CDR3 nucleotides read TGTGCCAGTAGTATTTACGGGACTAGGGGTAATGAGCAGTTCTTC. Translated: CASSIYGTRGNEQFF.

The V call is TRBV5-4, the J call TRBJ2-5, with 9 bases matching TRBD2. After removal of 3 bases from V and 2 bases from J, the junction contained 8 bases not matched to a gene. Germline CDR1 reads SGHNT; CDR2 reads YYREEE (reference sequence). CDR3 length: 16 residues. CDR3 in amino acids: CASSWGGLAGQETQYF. The CDR3 DNA follows: TGTGCCAGCAGCTGGGGGGGGCTAGCGGGACAAGAGACCCAGTACTTC.